The text below deals with one T cell receptor (beta chain). Antigen: not known. One junction end disagrees with the germline gene, perhaps due to a read error. The data were obtained in a study of tumor and adjacent non-tumor tissue in lung cancer. Study-level background: There were around 11 adenocarcinoma, a couple of squamous cell carcinoma and 1 small cell lung cancer cases. Patients were aged roughly 30 to 76, ten or so men and about 5 women, stage I to III. General study results and limits: Top 100 clones took a larger repertoire share in normal lung. Compared with tumor, normal lung showed significantly lower TCR diversity.

The template was RNA from unsorted bulk tissue. This non-tumor lung sample came from over 3 cm beyond the tumor edge. Three rounds of nested PCR, following a modified ARM-PCR protocol, produced the TCRbeta library. From the multiplex PCR reads, TCRdb called clonotypes with MiXCR, one entry per CDR3 protein. The sample carries tens of thousands of distinct CDR3 sequences, 74% recorded once. This CDR3 comprises 18 residues. Germline V gene data show CDR1 as MNHNS and CDR2 as SASEGT. This clonotype originated in a woman aged 60-75 years with non-small cell lung cancer. The rearrangement uses TRBV6-1 and TRBJ2-2; TRBD2 matches 14 bases. What was sequenced was distant non-tumor lung tissue. This CDR3 is CAISGGTSGSVNTGELFF. The DNA of the CDR3 is TGTGCCATCAGTGGGGGGACTAGCGGGAGCGTGAACACCGGGGAGCTGTTTTTT.